This TCR beta chain was sequenced for a study of blood T cell repertoires in COVID-19. Study summary: Material from acute and convalescent COVID-19 was sourced from the United States, Italy and Spain.

TCRdb's table, derived via immunoSEQ multiplex PCR, lists solely in-frame clones and lacks some. The table lists approximately 190,000 clones, around 82% of them singletons. As regards this clone: Other DNA sequences in this sample translate to the same CDR3.

Participant ages covered roughly 18 to 89 years across 24 US areas. Each participant's cohort was designated according to participant-reported clinical history. In germline, CDR1 is MNHEY, CDR2 SVGAGI. This CDR3 comprises 14 residues. V lost 0 bases to trimming and J lost 2 bases, with 5 bases between them. The genes are TRBV6-5 and TRBJ1-5; D remains ambiguous. The sequence came from an older woman with acute COVID-19. Sequencing was done on a sample of PBMCs or T cells enriched from blood (not recorded which). CDR3 in amino acids: CASSYSGGNQPQHF. The CDR3 DNA reads TGTGCCAGCAGTTACTCCGGGGGCAATCAGCCCCAGCATTTT.